Presented here are 7 T cell receptor beta chains from one specimen sequenced in a study of control samples from healthy donors and cancer patients. Sequencing used immunoSEQ multiplex PCR; TCRdb keeps in-frame clones, though not all of them. Altogether 150,000 or so clones are present, approximately 93% being singletons, with the ten largest covering under 8.5%. The sequencing input was blood. These receptors were obtained from a woman aged 35 to 49 in good health.

V usage is TRBV3-1 (or the pseudogene TRBV3-2) and J usage is TRBJ2-1, with 11 bases that match TRBD2. The CDR3 runs to 14 residues. The germline V gene encodes CDR1 LGHDT and CDR2 YNNKEL (reference sequence). Unmatched junction bases numbered 3, after V lost 3 bases and J lost 8 bases. In DNA form, the CDR3 reads TGTGCCAGCAGCCACACTAGCGGGAGAGATGAGCAGTTCTTC. It encodes CASSHTSGRDEQFF.

The chain employs TRBV6-5 and TRBJ1-1; tentative D call: TRBD1 (6 bases). Germline V gene data show CDR1 as MNHEY and CDR2 as SVGAGI. Trimming shortened V by 6 bases and J by 0 bases, and 8 bases separated the two germline ends. CDR3 length: 13 amino acids. CDR3 sequence reads: CASSGQLNTEAFF. CDR3 coding DNA: TGTGCCAGCAGCGGACAGTTGAACACTGAAGCTTTCTTT.

The chain employs TRBV6-5 and TRBJ2-2, with 8 bases matching TRBD1. Trimming removed 5 bases from V and 5 bases from J; junction bases left unmatched: 7. Germline V gene data show CDR1 as MNHEY and CDR2 as SVGAGI. The CDR3 consists of 15 residues. The CDR3 DNA is TGTGCCAGCAGTCCCGGGACAGGCTATACCGGGGAGCTGTTTTTT. Its protein product is CASSPGTGYTGELFF.

This clone showed up just once. This rearrangement joins TRBV28 to TRBJ2-1, with 12 bases aligning to TRBD2. The CDR3 is 18 residues long. With V trimmed by 11 bases and J by 0 bases, 14 bases remained unmatched. Germline V gene lookup returns CDR1 MDHEN and CDR2 SYDVKM. The CDR3 spells CAGGTSGFGGTSYNEQFF. The CDR3 nucleotides read TGTGCCGGAGGGACTAGCGGGTTTGGTGGAACCTCCTACAATGAGCAGTTCTTC.

This chain connects TRBV20-1 to TRBJ1-1; weak D call: TRBD1 (5 bases). CDR3 length: 11 amino acids. V was shortened by 4 bases and J by 11 bases, with 14 bases between the two germline ends. Germline values: CDR1 DFQATT, CDR2 SNEGSKA (reference sequence). In nucleotides, the CDR3 is TGCAGTGCTAAAGATGCAGGGAAGGCTTTCTTT. It codes for CSAKDAGKAFF.

This rearrangement joins TRBV6-2 or TRBV6-3 to TRBJ2-1, with D perhaps matching TRBD1 (6 bases). The V end was cut by 4 bases, the J end by 9 bases, with 16 bases between. Germline V gene data show CDR1 as MNHEY and CDR2 as SVGEGT. This CDR3 contains 14 residues. CDR3 in amino acids: CASSWGQGLGEQFF. CDR3 in DNA: TGTGCCAGCAGTTGGGGGCAGGGTTTAGGTGAGCAGTTCTTC.

V is TRBV15 and J is TRBJ1-5; D call uncertain. The germline V gene has CDR1 LNHNV and CDR2 YYDKDF (reference sequence). With 0 bases removed from V and 3 bases from J, the gap between germline ends came to 3 bases. CDR3 length equals 13 residues. CDR3 sequence: CATSRDFNQPQHF. CDR3 sequence (DNA): TGTGCCACCAGCAGAGATTTCAATCAGCCCCAGCATTTT.